This TCR beta chain is drawn from a study of blood T cell repertoires in COVID-19. In the study overall: Researchers got acute and convalescent COVID-19 samples from the United States, Italy and Spain. PBMCs, B-cell-depleted T cells, or T cells were the source of the cDNA or gDNA that made up the material.

Per the original data handling: Reference gene primer amplification gave nucleated cell count estimates. Some clones are missing from TCRdb's copy, which holds only in-frame ones; the method was immunoSEQ multiplex PCR. V, J and clone size are those of that table, while D and trimming were read from the DNA. The data contain 140,000 or so clones, around 84% of them seen just once; the ten biggest clones take up roughly 5.4%. The germline CDR1 and CDR2 sequences are ENHRY and SYGVKD. This CDR3 is built from 20 residues. The V gene end was trimmed by 3 bases and the J gene end by 2 bases; junction bases not matched to a gene: 17.

Sequenced sample: peripheral blood. The J gene is TRBJ2-2, the V gene TRBV10-3, with 8 bases identical to TRBD2. This clonotype was sampled from a human donor in a cohort sampled during active COVID-19. The chain's CDR3 is CAISDMGVRPAGGNTGELFF. CDR3 sequence (DNA): TGTGCCATCAGTGACATGGGCGTTCGACCGGCGGGAGGAAACACCGGGGAGCTGTTTTTT.